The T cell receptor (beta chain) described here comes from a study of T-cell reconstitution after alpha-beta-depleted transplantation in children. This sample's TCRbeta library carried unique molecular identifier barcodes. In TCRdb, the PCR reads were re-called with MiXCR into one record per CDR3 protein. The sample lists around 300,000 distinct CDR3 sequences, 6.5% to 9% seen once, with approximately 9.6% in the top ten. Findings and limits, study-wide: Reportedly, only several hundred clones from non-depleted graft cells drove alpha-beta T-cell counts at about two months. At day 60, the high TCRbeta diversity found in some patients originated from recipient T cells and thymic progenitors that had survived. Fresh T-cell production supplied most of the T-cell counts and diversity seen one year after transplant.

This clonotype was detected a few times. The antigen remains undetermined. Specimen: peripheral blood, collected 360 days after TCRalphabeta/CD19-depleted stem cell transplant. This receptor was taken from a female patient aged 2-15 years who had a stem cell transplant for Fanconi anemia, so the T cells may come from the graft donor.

CDR3 DNA: TGTGCCAGCAGCCTATACCGGGACAGGGGTGGCGATGAGCAGTTCTTC. It specifies CASSLYRDRGGDEQFF. The chain combines TRBV11-1 with TRBJ2-1; 10 bases agree with TRBD1. The CDR3 length is 16 residues. Losses at the gene ends were 5 bases for V and 8 bases for J; bases not matched to a gene: 12. CDR1 is SGHAT, CDR2 FQDESV, per germline (reference sequence).